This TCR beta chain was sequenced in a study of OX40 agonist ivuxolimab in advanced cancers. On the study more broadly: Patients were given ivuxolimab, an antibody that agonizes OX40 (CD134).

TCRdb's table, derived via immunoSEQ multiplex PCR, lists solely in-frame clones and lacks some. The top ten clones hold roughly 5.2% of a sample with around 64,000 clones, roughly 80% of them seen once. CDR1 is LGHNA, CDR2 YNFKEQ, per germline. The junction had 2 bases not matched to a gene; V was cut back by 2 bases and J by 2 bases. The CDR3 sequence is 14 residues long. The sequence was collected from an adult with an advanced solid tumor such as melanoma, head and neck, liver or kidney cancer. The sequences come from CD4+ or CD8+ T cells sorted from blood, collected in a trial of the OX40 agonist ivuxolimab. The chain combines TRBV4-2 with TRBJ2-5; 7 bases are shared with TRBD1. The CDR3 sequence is CASSQRGPQETQYF. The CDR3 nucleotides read TGTGCCAGCAGCCAAAGGGGGCCTCAAGAGACCCAGTACTTC.